Listed below are T cell receptor beta chains from one sample, sequenced in a study of OX40 agonist ivuxolimab in advanced cancers. Sequencing used immunoSEQ multiplex PCR; TCRdb keeps in-frame clones, though not all of them. The sample has about 62,000 clones, about four fifths seen once; the top ten hold 1%. Here the sequenced sample was CD4+ or CD8+ T cells sorted from blood, taken in a trial of the OX40 agonist ivuxolimab. The receptor source for this set is an adult with an advanced solid tumor such as melanoma, head and neck, liver or kidney cancer. CDR3s include the opening cysteine and the closing phenylalanine or tryptophan. D genes are given only for firm matches. Clone sizes are given selectively: once, few, many, or a class where the clone is expanded.

clone size,J gene,D gene,CDR3 length,V gene,CDR3 protein,CDR3 DNA
-,TRBJ1-1,TRBD1,14,TRBV28,CASATGGLNTEAFF,TGTGCCAGCGCGACAGGGGGCTTGAACACTGAAGCTTTCTTT
-,TRBJ2-7,-,11,TRBV11-2,CASSDPYEQYF,TGTGCCAGCAGCGATCCTTACGAGCAGTACTTC
once,TRBJ1-3,TRBD1,14,TRBV4-1,CASSPGGNGNTIYF,TGCGCCAGCAGCCCAGGGGGAAATGGAAACACCATATATTTT
-,TRBJ1-1,-,14,TRBV2,CASSAPTGNTEAFF,TGTGCCAGCAGTGCCCCCACAGGAAACACTGAAGCTTTCTTT
-,TRBJ1-2,-,15,TRBV6-5,CASSYSRAVNYGYTF,TGTGCCAGCAGTTACTCGAGGGCAGTAAACTATGGCTACACCTTC
-,TRBJ2-3,-,16,TRBV30,CAWSPHVFPTTDTQYF,TGTGCCTGGAGTCCCCATGTCTTCCCGACTACAGATACGCAGTATTTT
-,TRBJ1-1,-,11,TRBV6-5,CASTEYTEAFF,TGTGCCAGCACAGAATACACTGAAGCTTTCTTT
few,TRBJ1-1,TRBD1,17,TRBV9,CASSRFNPGGENTEAFF,TGTGCCAGCAGCCGGTTTAATCCAGGGGGTGAGAACACTGAAGCTTTCTTT
-,TRBJ1-1,TRBD1,14,TRBV7-9,CASFLPRTGGRAFF,TGTGCCAGCTTCCTACCACGGACAGGGGGAAGAGCTTTCTTT
once,TRBJ2-1,-,13,TRBV19,CASSTHRAGEQFF,TGTGCCAGTAGTACCCACAGGGCCGGTGAGCAGTTCTTC
-,TRBJ2-7,-,13,TRBV9,CASSVDQSYEQYF,TGTGCCAGCAGCGTAGACCAATCCTACGAGCAGTACTTC
-,TRBJ2-5,-,12,TRBV29-1,CSVEDLVRVGYF,TGCAGCGTTGAAGATCTGGTGAGAGTAGGGTACTTC
-,TRBJ1-2,-,14,TRBV19,CASSPTGPGAGYTF,TGTGCCAGTAGCCCGACAGGACCGGGTGCTGGCTACACCTTC
-,TRBJ1-1,-,13,TRBV14,CASSVNEGAEAFF,TGTGCCAGCAGCGTAAATGAGGGGGCTGAAGCTTTCTTT
-,TRBJ2-1,TRBD1,19,TRBV9,CASSVRVGSRQGSHNEQFF,TGTGCCAGCAGCGTAAGGGTGGGGAGCAGACAGGGGAGTCACAATGAGCAGTTCTTC
-,TRBJ1-6,TRBD1,16,TRBV6-1,CASSDGDSSYNSPLHF,TGTGCCAGCAGTGATGGGGACAGCTCCTATAATTCACCCCTCCACTTT
-,TRBJ2-3,TRBD2,16,TRBV7-7,CASSQNSGGGPNAQYF,TGTGCTAGCAGCCAAAATAGCGGGGGGGGTCCAAACGCGCAGTATTTT
-,TRBJ2-5,TRBD2,16,TRBV9,CASSVRRLAAQETQYF,TGTGCCAGCAGCGTTCGACGACTAGCGGCCCAAGAGACCCAGTACTTC
-,TRBJ1-3,-,17,TRBV25-1,CASSSPMGHSSGNTIYF,TGTGCCAGCAGTTCACCAATGGGACACAGCTCTGGAAACACCATATATTTT
-,TRBJ2-3,-,16,TRBV7-9,CASSPMGGLGTDTQYF,TGTGCCAGCAGCCCCATGGGGGGGCTGGGCACAGATACGCAGTATTTT
-,TRBJ1-2,TRBD1,16,TRBV19,CASSITGQGVSYGYTF,TGTGCCAGTAGTATAACGGGACAGGGGGTGAGCTATGGCTACACCTTC
-,TRBJ1-2,-,13,TRBV5-1,CASRLGPGEGYTF,TGCGCCAGCAGACTAGGGCCAGGAGAGGGCTACACCTTC
-,TRBJ2-3,TRBD2,17,TRBV11-1,CASTQKTSGTKGDTQYF,TGTGCCAGCACCCAAAAGACTAGCGGGACAAAAGGAGATACGCAGTATTTT
-,TRBJ1-3,-,13,TRBV2,CASRSGGGNTIYF,TGTGCCAGCAGGTCGGGAGGTGGAAACACCATATATTTT
-,TRBJ1-5,-,14,TRBV10-2,CASSESGSNQPQHF,TGCGCCAGCAGTGAGTCTGGGAGCAATCAGCCCCAGCATTTT
-,TRBJ2-3,TRBD1,16,TRBV7-8,CASSRGQSRFTDTQYF,TGTGCCAGCAGCCGGGGACAGAGCAGATTCACAGATACGCAGTATTTT
-,TRBJ1-2,-,14,TRBV6-1,CASSESGLSYGYTF,TGTGCCAGCAGTGAATCTGGGCTCAGCTATGGCTACACCTTC
-,TRBJ1-1,TRBD1,15,TRBV29-1,CSVPGQGVVGTEAFF,TGCAGCGTCCCGGGACAGGGAGTAGTGGGGACTGAAGCTTTCTTT
-,TRBJ1-3,-,15,TRBV4-3,CASSQRAGVGNTIYF,TGCGCCAGCAGCCAAAGGGCCGGCGTTGGAAACACCATATATTTT
-,TRBJ1-1,TRBD1,15,TRBV9,CASSALGQMNTEAFF,TGTGCCAGCAGCGCCCTGGGACAGATGAACACTGAAGCTTTCTTT
-,TRBJ2-1,-,15,TRBV19,CASSMTPNYLDEQFF,TGTGCCAGTAGTATGACCCCCAATTATCTAGATGAGCAGTTCTTC
-,TRBJ2-5,-,12,TRBV10-3,CAISQNQETQYF,TGTGCCATCAGCCAGAATCAAGAGACCCAGTACTTC
-,TRBJ1-1,-,13,TRBV10-3,CAISGRDRGEAFF,TGTGCCATCAGTGGCCGGGATAGGGGAGAAGCTTTCTTT
-,TRBJ1-1,-,13,TRBV2,CASSEQGNTEAFF,TGTGCCAGCAGTGAACAGGGGAACACTGAAGCTTTCTTT
-,TRBJ2-1,-,14,TRBV19,CASNPGTTHNEQFF,TGTGCCAGTAACCCCGGGACCACTCACAATGAGCAGTTCTTC
-,TRBJ2-7,TRBD2,14,TRBV7-2,CASSSLAGVSKQYF,TGTGCCAGCAGCTCACTAGCGGGGGTAAGCAAGCAGTACTTC
-,TRBJ1-4,-,14,TRBV5-4,CASSPGGLNEKLFF,TGTGCCAGCAGCCCCGGTGGGCTAAATGAAAAACTGTTTTTT
-,TRBJ1-2,-,13,TRBV28,CATVENLNYGYTF,TGTGCCACAGTGGAAAATCTTAACTATGGCTACACCTTC
-,TRBJ2-5,TRBD2,16,TRBV9,CASSVASGGPGETQYF,TGTGCCAGCAGCGTGGCTAGCGGGGGGCCAGGAGAGACCCAGTACTTC
-,TRBJ2-5,-,13,TRBV5-8,CASSPGGQETQYF,TGTGCCAGCAGCCCCGGCGGACAAGAGACCCAGTACTTC
-,TRBJ2-5,TRBD2,14,TRBV19,CASSLRRGQETQYF,TGTGCCAGTAGTCTACGGCGGGGGCAAGAGACCCAGTACTTC
-,TRBJ1-2,-,12,TRBV9,CASSVDIGGYTF,TGTGCCAGCAGCGTCGACATCGGGGGCTACACCTTC
-,TRBJ2-3,TRBD1,17,TRBV15,CATSSPGGVRSPDTQYF,TGTGCCACCAGCAGTCCAGGGGGCGTGCGAAGCCCAGATACGCAGTATTTT
-,TRBJ2-6,-,12,TRBV10-3,CAISSGANVLTF,TGTGCCATCTCTTCTGGGGCCAACGTCCTGACTTTC
few,TRBJ2-1,TRBD2,16,TRBV4-2,CASSQVGAGGLHEQFF,TGTGCCAGCAGCCAAGTCGGAGCGGGGGGGCTTCATGAGCAGTTCTTC
-,TRBJ1-5,TRBD1,15,TRBV6-5,CASSPGQGGNQPQHF,TGTGCCAGCAGCCCGGGACAGGGAGGCAATCAGCCCCAGCATTTT
-,TRBJ2-4,-,13,TRBV30,CAWSLPAAPIQYF,TGTGCCTGGAGTCTTCCCGCCGCTCCGATTCAGTACTTC
-,TRBJ2-3,-,15,TRBV7-8,CASSLGQGATDTQYF,TGTGCCAGCAGCTTAGGTCAGGGAGCAACAGATACGCAGTATTTT
-,TRBJ1-1,-,13,TRBV5-6,CASSSGLNTEAFF,TGTGCCAGCAGCTCCGGATTGAACACTGAAGCTTTCTTT
few,TRBJ2-7,TRBD1,14,TRBV2,CASSVRDRDYEQYF,TGTGCCAGCAGTGTCAGGGACAGGGACTACGAGCAGTACTTC
few,TRBJ2-3,-,14,TRBV11-2,CASSLDPGASTQYF,TGTGCCAGCAGCTTAGATCCGGGGGCCAGCACGCAGTATTTT
-,TRBJ1-5,TRBD1,15,TRBV18,CASSMDRGLNQPQHF,TGTGCCAGCTCAATGGACAGGGGGCTGAATCAGCCCCAGCATTTT
-,TRBJ1-1,-,15,TRBV7-2,CASSLEGTGRTEAFF,TGTGCCAGCAGCTTAGAGGGAACAGGACGCACTGAAGCTTTCTTT